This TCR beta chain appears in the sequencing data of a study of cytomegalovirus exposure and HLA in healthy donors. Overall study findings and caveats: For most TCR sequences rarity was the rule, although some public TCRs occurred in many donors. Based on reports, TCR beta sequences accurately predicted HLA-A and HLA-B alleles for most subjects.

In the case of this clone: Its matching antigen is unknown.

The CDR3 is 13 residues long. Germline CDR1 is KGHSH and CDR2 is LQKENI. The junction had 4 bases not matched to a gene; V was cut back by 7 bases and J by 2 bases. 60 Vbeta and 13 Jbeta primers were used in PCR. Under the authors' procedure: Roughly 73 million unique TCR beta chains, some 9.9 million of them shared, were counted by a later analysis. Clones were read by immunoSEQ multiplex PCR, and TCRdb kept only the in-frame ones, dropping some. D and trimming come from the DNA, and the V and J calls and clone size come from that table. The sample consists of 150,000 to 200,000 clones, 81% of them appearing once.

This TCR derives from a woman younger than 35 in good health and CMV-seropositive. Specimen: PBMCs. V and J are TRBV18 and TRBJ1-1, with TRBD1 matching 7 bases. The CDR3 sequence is CASLGQLNTEAFF. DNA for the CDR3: TGTGCCAGCTTGGGACAGCTTAACACTGAAGCTTTCTTT.